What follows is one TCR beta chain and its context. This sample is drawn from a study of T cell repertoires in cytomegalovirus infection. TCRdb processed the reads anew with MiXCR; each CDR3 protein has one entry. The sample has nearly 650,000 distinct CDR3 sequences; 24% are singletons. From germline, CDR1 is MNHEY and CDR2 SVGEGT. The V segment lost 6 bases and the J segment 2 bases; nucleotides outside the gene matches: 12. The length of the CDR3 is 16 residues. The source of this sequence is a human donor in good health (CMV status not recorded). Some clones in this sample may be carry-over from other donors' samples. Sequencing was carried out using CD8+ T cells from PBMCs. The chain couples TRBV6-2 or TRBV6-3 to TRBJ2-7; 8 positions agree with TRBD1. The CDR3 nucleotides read TGTGCCAGCAGCAACCGCGGACAGGGATATACCTACGAGCAGTACGTC. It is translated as CASSNRGQGYTYEQYV.